This entry is about one TCR beta chain. The data were taken from a study of control samples from healthy donors and cancer patients. Clones were sequenced by immunoSEQ multiplex PCR, and TCRdb holds only the in-frame ones, with some missing. The sample records 100,000 to 120,000 clones, roughly 88% being singletons. Germline CDR1 reads MNHEY; CDR2 reads SVGEGT. The CDR3 runs 15 residues. V shed 5 bases, J shed 4 bases, and the junction held 9 bases outside the gene matches. The sequence came from a woman aged 60-75 years with lung cancer. This chain connects TRBV6-2 or TRBV6-3 to TRBJ2-5; 8 nucleotides align to TRBD2. Input material: PBMCs. The CDR3 nucleotides are TGTGCCAGCAGTCGCCCTGCGGCGGGGGGAGAGACCCAGTACTTC. Translated, it gives CASSRPAAGGETQYF.